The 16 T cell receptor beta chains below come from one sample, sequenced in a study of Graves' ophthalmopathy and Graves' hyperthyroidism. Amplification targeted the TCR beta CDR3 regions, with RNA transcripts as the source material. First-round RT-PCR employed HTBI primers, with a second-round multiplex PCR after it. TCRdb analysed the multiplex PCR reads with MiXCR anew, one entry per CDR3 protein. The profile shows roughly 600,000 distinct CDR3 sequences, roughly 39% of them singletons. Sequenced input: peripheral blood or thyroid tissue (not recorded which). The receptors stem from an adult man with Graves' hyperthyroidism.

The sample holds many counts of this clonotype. CDR3 residues: CASSEVILGTEAFF. CDR3 in DNA: TGTGCCAGCAGTGAGGTGATCCTGGGAACTGAAGCTTTCTTT. This rearrangement joins TRBV2 to TRBJ1-1; unclear D gene. The V gene lost 3 bases and the J gene lost 5 bases, with 13 bases spanning the gap. This CDR3 has 14 amino acids. The germline V gene has CDR1 SNHLY and CDR2 FYNNEI. Variable domain in full (rest from reference TRBV2 and TRBJ1-1): EPEVTQTPSHQVTQMGQEVILRCVPISNHLYFYWYRQILGQKVEFLVSFYNNEISEKSEIFDDQFSVERPDGSNFTLKIRSTKLEDSAMYFCASSEVILGTEAFFGQGTRLTVV.

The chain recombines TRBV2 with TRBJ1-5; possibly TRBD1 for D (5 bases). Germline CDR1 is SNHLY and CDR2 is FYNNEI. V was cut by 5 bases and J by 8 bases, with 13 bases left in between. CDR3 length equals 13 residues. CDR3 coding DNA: TGTGCCAGCAGTCGCGGGAAAGGGGAGCCCCAGCATTTT. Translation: CASSRGKGEPQHF.

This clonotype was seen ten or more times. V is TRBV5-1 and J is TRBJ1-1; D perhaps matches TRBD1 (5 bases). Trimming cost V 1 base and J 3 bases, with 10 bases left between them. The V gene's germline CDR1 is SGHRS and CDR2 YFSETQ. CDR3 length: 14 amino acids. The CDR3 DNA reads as TGCGCCAGCAGCTTGTTGGGGACCGACACTGAAGCTTTCTTT. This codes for CASSLLGTDTEAFF.

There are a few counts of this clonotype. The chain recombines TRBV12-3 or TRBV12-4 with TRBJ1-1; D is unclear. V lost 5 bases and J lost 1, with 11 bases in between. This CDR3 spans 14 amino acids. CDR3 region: CASSRETGNTEAFF. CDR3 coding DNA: TGTGCCAGCAGTCGAGAAACGGGGAACACTGAAGCTTTCTTT.

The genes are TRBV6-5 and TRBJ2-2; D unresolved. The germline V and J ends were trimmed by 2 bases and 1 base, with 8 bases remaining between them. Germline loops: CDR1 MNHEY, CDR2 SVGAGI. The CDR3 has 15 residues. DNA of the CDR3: TGTGCCAGCAGTTACGGTGAGATGAACACCGGGGAGCTGTTTTTT. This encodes CASSYGEMNTGELFF.

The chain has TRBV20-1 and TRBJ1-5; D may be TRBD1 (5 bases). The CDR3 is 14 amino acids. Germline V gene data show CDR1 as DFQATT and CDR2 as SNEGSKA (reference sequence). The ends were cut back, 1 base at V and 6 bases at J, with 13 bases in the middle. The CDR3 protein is CSARVPGNGQPQHF. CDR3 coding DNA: TGCAGTGCTAGAGTACCAGGGAATGGTCAGCCCCAGCATTTT.

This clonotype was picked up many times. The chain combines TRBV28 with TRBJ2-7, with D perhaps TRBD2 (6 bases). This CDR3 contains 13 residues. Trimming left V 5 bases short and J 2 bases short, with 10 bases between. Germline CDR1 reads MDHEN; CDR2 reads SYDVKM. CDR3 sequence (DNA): TGTGCCAGCAGTATCGGGGGACCCTACGAGCAGTACTTC. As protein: CASSIGGPYEQYF.

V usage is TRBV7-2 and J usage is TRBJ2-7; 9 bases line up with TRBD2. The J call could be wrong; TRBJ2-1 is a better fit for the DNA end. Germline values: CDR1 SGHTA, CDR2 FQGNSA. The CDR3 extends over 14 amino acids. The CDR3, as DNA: TGTGCCAGCAGCTTAAGACTAGCGGACAATGAGCAGTTCTTC. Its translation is CASSLRLADNEQFF.

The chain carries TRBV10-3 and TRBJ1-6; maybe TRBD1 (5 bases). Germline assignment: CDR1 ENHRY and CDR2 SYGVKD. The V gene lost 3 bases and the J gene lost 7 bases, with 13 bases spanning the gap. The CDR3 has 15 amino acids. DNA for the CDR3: TGTGCCATCAGTGACGTGGAGGGACTGAATTCACCCCTCCACTTT. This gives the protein CAISDVEGLNSPLHF.

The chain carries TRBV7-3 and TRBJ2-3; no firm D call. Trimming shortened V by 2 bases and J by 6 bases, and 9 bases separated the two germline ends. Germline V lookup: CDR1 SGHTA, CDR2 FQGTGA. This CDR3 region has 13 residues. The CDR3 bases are TGTGCCAGCAGCTTAGTGCGGTTTGATACGCAGTATTTT. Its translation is CASSLVRFDTQYF.

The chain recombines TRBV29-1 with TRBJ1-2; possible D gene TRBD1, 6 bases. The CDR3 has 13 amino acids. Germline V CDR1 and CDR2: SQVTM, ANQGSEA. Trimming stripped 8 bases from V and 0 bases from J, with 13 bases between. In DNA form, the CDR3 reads TGCAGCCAACCCAGGACAGCTAACTATGGCTACACCTTC. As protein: CSQPRTANYGYTF.

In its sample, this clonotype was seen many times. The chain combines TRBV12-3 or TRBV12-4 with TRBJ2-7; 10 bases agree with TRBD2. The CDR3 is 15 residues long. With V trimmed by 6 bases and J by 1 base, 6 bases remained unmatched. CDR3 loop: CASSQALAGSYEQYF. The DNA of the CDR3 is TGTGCCAGCAGCCAGGCACTAGCGGGATCCTACGAGCAGTACTTC.

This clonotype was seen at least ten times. The CDR3 nucleotides read TGCAGTGCGCAGGAGACAGACTCGAACACTGAAGCTTTCTTT. This gives the protein CSAQETDSNTEAFF. This sequence joins TRBV20-1 and TRBJ1-1; D perhaps matches TRBD1 (5 bases). CDR1 DFQATT and CDR2 SNEGSKA come from the germline V gene (reference sequence). CDR3 size: 14 residues. Trimming took off 6 bases at V and 1 base at J, with 15 bases between the two ends.

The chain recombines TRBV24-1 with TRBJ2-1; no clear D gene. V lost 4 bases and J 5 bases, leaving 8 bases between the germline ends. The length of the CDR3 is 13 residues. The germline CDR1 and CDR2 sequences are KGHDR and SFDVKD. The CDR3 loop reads CATSDSWDNEQFF. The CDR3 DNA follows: TGTGCCACCAGTGACTCCTGGGACAATGAGCAGTTCTTC.

The CDR3 DNA is TGTGCTAGTGGTTTGGGACCTACAGGGGCTGCTGGGGCCAACGTCCTGACTTTC. Encoded protein: CASGLGPTGAAGANVLTF. V and J are TRBV12-5 and TRBJ2-6, with 7 bases matching TRBD1. Germline V gene sequence: CDR1 LGHNT, CDR2 FRNRAP. The CDR3 covers 18 residues. V trimming: 1 base; J trimming: 2 bases; junction bases outside the gene matches: 8. Full variable domain (outside the CDR3, taken from reference TRBV12-5 and TRBJ2-6): DARVTQTPRHKVTEMGQEVTMRCQPILGHNTVFWYRQTMMQGLELLAYFRNRAPLDDSGMPKDRFSAEMPDATLATLKIQPSEPRDSAVYFCASGLGPTGAAGANVLTFGAGSRLTVL.

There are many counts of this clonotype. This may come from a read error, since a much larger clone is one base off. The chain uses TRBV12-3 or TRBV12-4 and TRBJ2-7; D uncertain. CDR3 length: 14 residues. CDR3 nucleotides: TGTGCCGGCAGCAACCGACCGAGCTCCTACGAGCAGTACTTC. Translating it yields CAGSNRPSSYEQYF.